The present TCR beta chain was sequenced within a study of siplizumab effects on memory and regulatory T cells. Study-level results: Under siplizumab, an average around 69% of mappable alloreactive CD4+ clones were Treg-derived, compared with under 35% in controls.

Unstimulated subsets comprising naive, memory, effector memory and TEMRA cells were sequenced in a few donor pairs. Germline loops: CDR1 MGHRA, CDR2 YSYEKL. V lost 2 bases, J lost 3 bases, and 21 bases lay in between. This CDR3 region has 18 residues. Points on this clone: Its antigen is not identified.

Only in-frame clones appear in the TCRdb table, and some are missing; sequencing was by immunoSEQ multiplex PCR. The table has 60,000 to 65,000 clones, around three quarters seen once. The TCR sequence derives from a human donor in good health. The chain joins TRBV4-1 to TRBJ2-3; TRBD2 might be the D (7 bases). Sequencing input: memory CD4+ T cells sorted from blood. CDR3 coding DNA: TGCGCCAGCAGCCAAAATAGCTGGGGGGGCATACGAACAGATACGCAGTATTTT. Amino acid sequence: CASSQNSWGGIRTDTQYF.